The clone carrying this TCR beta chain was seen only once. V was pared by 3 bases and J by 5 bases, with 9 bases of the junction left unmatched. Per germline, CDR1 SGDLS and CDR2 YYNGEE. CDR3 length equals 17 residues. The data were produced by immunoSEQ multiplex PCR, yet TCRdb's version contains in-frame clones alone and is incomplete. The data contain 100,000 or so clones, about 96% of them seen just once; the ten biggest clones take up more than 0.35%. The record originates from a study of technical replicates of blood from a handful of donors. This sequence joins TRBV9 and TRBJ2-3; TRBD2 agrees at 13 bases. Sequenced sample: T cells isolated from PBMCs. The receptor was derived from a human donor in good health. The CDR3 DNA sequence: TGTGCCAGCAGCGAACTAGCGGGAGGGCTCGGGGTAGATACGCAGTATTTT. Its protein is CASSELAGGLGVDTQYF.